The clone carrying this T cell receptor beta chain was seen a handful of times. Its antigen is currently unknown. This entry comes from a study of T cells after yellow fever vaccination. Study conclusions and caveats: Post-booster samples contained most primary-vaccination clones (around 96% CD4, approximately 88% CD8).

V shed 0 bases and J shed 5 bases, with 7 bases lying between them. Germline V gives CDR1 MNHEY, CDR2 SVGAGI. CDR3 size: 13 residues. TCRdb analysed the 5' RACE reads with MiXCR anew, one entry per CDR3 protein. The sample contains just under 600,000 distinct CDR3 sequences, roughly 13% of which appear only once. The source is a man in his thirties or forties who received the YFV17D yellow fever vaccine. This sample comprised PBMCs, obtained on the day of the yellow fever booster vaccination. This chain connects TRBV6-5 to TRBJ2-5, with no clear D. CDR3 DNA: TGTGCCAGCAGTTACTCAGGGTTGGAGACCCAGTACTTC. It is translated as CASSYSGLETQYF.